The 32 T cell receptor beta chains below all came from one sample that was sequenced in a study of shared clonotypes between healthy human individuals (TCRdb year 2020). Libraries were made using the immunoSEQ multiplex PCR assay. In TCRdb, the immuneACCESS table is reduced to in-frame sequences with V and J assigned. These tables do not hold every clone; where another copy was compared, an unresolved V gene accounts for under half, and the others remain unexplained. The sample table shows around 2,000,000 clones, and around 96% are seen once. Together, the top ten hold 0.9% to 1.4% of the sample. CD8 naive samples were CD45RO-negative cells positively selected for CCR7, giving a CD45RA+CCR7+ population that excluded TemRA cells. Source material: naive CD8+ T cells sorted from blood. The cell subset or site label corresponds to: CD45RA+CCR7+. These TCRs come from a man between 18 and 35 years old in good health.

This rearrangement joins TRBV27 to TRBJ1-1; D ambiguous. CDR1 and CDR2 (germline): MNHEY, SMNVEV (reference sequence). Trimming took 3 bases from V and 1 from J, leaving 12 bases between them. This CDR3 contains 15 residues. CDR3: CASSLRGIGNTEAFF. The CDR3 DNA is TGTGCCAGCAGTTTGCGGGGAATAGGGAACACTGAAGCTTTCTTT.

This sequence joins TRBV29-1 and TRBJ2-3; D remains unclear. The germline V gene has CDR1 SQVTM and CDR2 ANQGSEA. Trimming shortened V by 7 bases and J by 0 bases, and 14 bases separated the two germline ends. The CDR3 covers 14 residues. The CDR3 spells CSAPETPSTDTQYF. CDR3 DNA: TGCAGCGCCCCCGAGACACCTAGCACAGATACGCAGTATTTT.

V and J are TRBV6-6 and TRBJ2-7, with unresolved D. V lost 2 bases, J lost 4 bases, and 12 bases lay in between. CDR1 is MNHNY, CDR2 SVGAGI, per germline (reference sequence). The CDR3 consists of 14 residues. CDR3 nucleotides: TGTGCCAGCAGTTACGGCGGCATGGGGTACGAGCAGTACTTC. The encoded protein is CASSYGGMGYEQYF.

V and J are TRBV12-5 and TRBJ2-1; no clear D gene. The CDR3 runs 12 residues. Germline V gives CDR1 LGHNT, CDR2 FRNRAP. Trimming took 6 bases from V and 4 from J, leaving 7 bases between them. DNA of the CDR3: TGTGCTAGTGGGTTCAGGTACAATGAGCAGTTCTTC. Translation: CASGFRYNEQFF.

The chain has TRBV19 and TRBJ2-6; TRBD1 matches at 12 bases. The V segment lost 4 bases and the J segment 0 bases; nucleotides outside the gene matches: 13. Per the germline V gene, CDR1 is LNHDA and CDR2 is SQIVND (reference sequence). The CDR3 totals 21 residues. The CDR3 sequence is CASSTAGTGGQFYSGANVLTF. CDR3 DNA sequence: TGTGCCAGTAGTACCGCCGGGACAGGGGGCCAATTTTACTCTGGGGCCAACGTCCTGACTTTC. Complete variable domain (other parts from reference TRBV19 and TRBJ2-6): DGGITQSPKYLFRKEGQNVTLSCEQNLNHDAMYWYRQDPGQGLRLIYYSQIVNDFQKGDIAEGYSVSREKKESFPLTVTSAQKNPTAFYLCASSTAGTGGQFYSGANVLTFGAGSRLTVL.

The V gene is TRBV7-9, the J gene TRBJ2-7, with a possible D match to TRBD2 (5 bases). The V end lost 5 bases, the J end lost 3 bases, and 23 bases lay between the germline ends. From germline, CDR1 is SEHNR and CDR2 FQNEAQ (reference sequence). This CDR3 region has 17 residues. This chain's CDR3 is CASSRTGIPRGVYEQYF. In nucleotides, the CDR3 is TGTGCCAGCAGCAGAACCGGGATCCCGAGAGGTGTCTACGAGCAGTACTTC.

Here the CDR3 reads CASIAPGGGPYEQYF. CDR3 DNA sequence: TGTGCCAGCATTGCCCCGGGAGGGGGCCCCTACGAGCAGTACTTC. The rearrangement joins TRBV6-5 to TRBJ2-7; perhaps TRBD2 as D (8 bases). V lost 7 bases and J lost 2, with 18 bases in between. The CDR3 sequence is 15 residues long. CDR1 is MNHEY, CDR2 SVGAGI, per germline.

For this clone: Other DNA sequences within the sample encode an identical CDR3. This chain joins TRBV28 and TRBJ2-7, with a weak D call TRBD2 (7 bases). The CDR3 loop spans 13 amino acids. Trimming left V 2 bases short and J 5 bases short, with 10 bases between. The germline gives CDR1 MDHEN, CDR2 SYDVKM. CDR3 residues: CASSLEGGNEQYF. The DNA of the CDR3 is TGTGCCAGCAGTTTAGAGGGGGGGAACGAGCAGTACTTC.

This rearrangement joins TRBV4-1 to TRBJ1-1; D is possibly TRBD1 (5 bases). CDR1 is MGHRA and CDR2 is YSYEKL in the germline V gene. This CDR3 has 16 residues. Trimming cost V 6 bases and J 7 bases, with 24 bases left between them. CDR3 protein: CASSHPGVGEKLEAFF. The CDR3 nucleotides read TGCGCCAGCAGTCACCCCGGCGTAGGGGAAAAACTTGAAGCTTTCTTT.

Comments on this clone: The same CDR3 is also encoded by other DNA sequences in this sample. The CDR3 nucleotides read TGTGCCAGCAGTGTCCGGGGGACCTACGAGCAGTACTTC. Translated, it gives CASSVRGTYEQYF. The chain employs TRBV6-1 and TRBJ2-7; perhaps TRBD2 as D (6 bases). Germline values: CDR1 MNHNS, CDR2 SASEGT. This CDR3 has 13 residues. Trimming shortened V by 4 bases and J by 2 bases, and 9 bases separated the two germline ends.

This chain uses TRBV14 with TRBJ2-2; D might be TRBD2 (5 bases). This CDR3 is 15 amino acids long. V was trimmed by 0 bases and J by 7 bases, leaving 12 bases between them. CDR1 and CDR2 (germline): SGHDN, FVKESK. The DNA for the CDR3 is TGTGCCAGCAGCCAAGAATTACCCGGGGACGGGGAGCTGTTTTTT. It is translated as CASSQELPGDGELFF.

This chain joins TRBV6-5 and TRBJ1-2; 9 positions match TRBD1. The CDR3 is 13 amino acids. Germline V CDR1 and CDR2: MNHEY, SVGAGI. V lost 7 bases and J lost 7; bases outside the gene matches: 7. The chain's CDR3 is CASKQDRGTGYTF. CDR3 DNA: TGTGCCAGCAAACAGGACAGGGGAACTGGCTACACCTTC.

V gene TRBV4-1 combines with J gene TRBJ1-4; 11 nucleotides align to TRBD1. The CDR3 length is 17 residues. V lost 1 base, J lost 8 bases, and 9 bases stayed unmatched. The germline V gene has CDR1 MGHRA and CDR2 YSYEKL. CDR3 sequence: CASSQGHGQGAGEKLFF. CDR3 sequence (DNA): TGCGCCAGCAGCCAAGGGCATGGACAGGGGGCAGGGGAAAAACTGTTTTTT.

The chain employs TRBV25-1 and TRBJ2-3; D call uncertain. Germline assignment: CDR1 MGHDK and CDR2 SYGVNS. This CDR3 is built from 16 residues. Trimming took off 1 base at V and 0 bases at J, with 11 bases between the two ends. The CDR3 loop reads CASSEFDTSSTDTQYF. Written as DNA, the CDR3 is TGTGCCAGCAGTGAATTTGACACGTCTAGCACAGATACGCAGTATTTT. Together with reference TRBV25-1 and TRBJ2-3, the CDR3 gives the full variable domain: EADIYQTPRYLVIGTGKKITLECSQTMGHDKMYWYQQDPGMELHLIHYSYGVNSTEKGDLSSESTVSRIRTEHFPLTLESARPSHTSQYLCASSEFDTSSTDTQYFGPGTRLTVL.

The chain joins TRBV14 to TRBJ2-7; TRBD1 aligns across 7 bases. Trimming took 1 base from V and 3 from J; bases not matched to a gene: 6. The CDR3 has 15 amino acids. Germline CDR1 and CDR2: SGHDN and FVKESK. The CDR3 nucleotides read TGTGCCAGCAGCCAAGGGGACAGACCTAGCTACGAGCAGTACTTC. It encodes CASSQGDRPSYEQYF. Full variable domain (rest looked up from reference TRBV14 and TRBJ2-7): EAGVTQFPSHSVIEKGQTVTLRCDPISGHDNLYWYRRVMGKEIKFLLHFVKESKQDESGMPNNRFLAERTGGTYSTLKVQPAELEDSGVYFCASSQGDRPSYEQYFGPGTRLTVT.

The V gene is TRBV29-1, the J gene TRBJ2-1; TRBD2 matches 7 bases. Germline CDR1 and CDR2: SQVTM and ANQGSEA. The CDR3 length is 14 residues. The V and J ends lost 6 bases and 5 bases, in that order; junction bases with no gene match: 10. CDR3 region: CSVSGGVSDNEQFF. Written as DNA, the CDR3 is TGCAGCGTCTCGGGAGGAGTATCCGACAATGAGCAGTTCTTC.

The CDR3 loop reads CASSLVAEGDYGYTF. Here the CDR3 DNA reads TGTGCCAGCAGCTTAGTGGCAGAGGGAGACTATGGCTACACCTTC. V gene TRBV7-9 combines with J gene TRBJ1-2; D unclear. The CDR3 totals 15 residues. Between the trimmed V and J ends, which lost 1 base and 3 bases, there was a span of 12 bases. Germline V CDR1 and CDR2: SEHNR, FQNEAQ (reference sequence).

The V gene is TRBV10-2, the J gene TRBJ2-1; 15 bases match TRBD2. The CDR3 has 16 amino acids. With 6 bases clipped from V and 4 bases from J, the junction kept 4 bases outside the gene matches. Germline CDR1 is WSHSY and CDR2 is SAAADI. The DNA of the CDR3 is TGCGCCAGCAGGGGACTAGCGGGAGGCCTTTACAATGAGCAGTTCTTC. It codes for CASRGLAGGLYNEQFF.

The V call is TRBV6-5, the J call TRBJ2-7; no reliable D call. The CDR3 loop spans 12 amino acids. Trimming stripped 1 base from V and 7 bases from J, with 8 bases between. Germline CDR1 is MNHEY and CDR2 is SVGAGI. The CDR3 bases are TGTGCCAGCAGTTACTTGCTCCTTGAGCAGTACTTC. Translation: CASSYLLLEQYF.

In the case of this clone: This CDR3 is also generated by other DNA sequences in the sample. The J gene is TRBJ2-2, the V gene TRBV4-2; D could derive from TRBD1 or TRBD2 (5 bases each). Deletions cut 3 bases from V and 2 bases from J, with 7 bases between. CDR3 length: 14 residues. Germline CDR1 reads LGHNA; CDR2 reads YNFKEQ. DNA of the CDR3: TGTGCCAGCAGCCAGGGGGAAAACACCGGGGAGCTGTTTTTT. It specifies CASSQGENTGELFF.

The genes are TRBV4-1 and TRBJ2-1; maybe TRBD1 (5 bases). This CDR3 is 15 amino acids long. Germline lookup yields CDR1 MGHRA and CDR2 YSYEKL. Trimming pared 1 base from V and 8 bases from J, leaving 15 bases between. CDR3 in amino acids: CASSQVNAVRDEQFF. The CDR3 bases are TGCGCCAGCAGCCAAGTCAATGCGGTCAGGGATGAGCAGTTCTTC.

The chain is built from TRBV27 and TRBJ2-3; 12 positions agree with TRBD2. V lost 4 bases, J lost 3 bases, and 5 bases stayed unmatched. Germline lookup yields CDR1 MNHEY and CDR2 SMNVEV (reference sequence). This CDR3 contains 16 residues. Here the CDR3 DNA reads TGTGCCAGCAGTTCCCTAGCGGGAGGGGTGACAGATACGCAGTATTTT. Protein product: CASSSLAGGVTDTQYF.

In regard to this clone: Other DNA sequences in the same sample also yield this CDR3. This chain joins TRBV7-9 and TRBJ2-7; the match to TRBD1 covers 8 bases. The CDR3 totals 14 residues. Losses at the gene ends were 3 bases for V and 0 bases for J; bases not matched to a gene: 1. Germline V gene data show CDR1 as SEHNR and CDR2 as FQNEAQ (reference sequence). CDR3 nucleotide sequence: TGTGCCAGCAGCTTGCAGGGGGCCTCCTACGAGCAGTACTTC. It encodes CASSLQGASYEQYF.

This chain connects TRBV6-6 to TRBJ1-4, with 9 nucleotides matching TRBD1. Germline V gives CDR1 MNHNY, CDR2 SVGAGI (reference sequence). Germline trimming cut 8 bases from V and 4 bases from J; bases unmatched to any gene: 2. The CDR3 runs to 13 residues. The CDR3 sequence is CASGDRVNEKLFF. CDR3 nucleotides: TGTGCCAGCGGGGACAGGGTTAATGAAAAACTGTTTTTT.

The V and J genes are TRBV5-4 and TRBJ1-2; D unresolved. This CDR3 comprises 15 residues. Trimming shortened V by 1 base and J by 0 bases, and 10 bases separated the two germline ends. Germline V gene sequence: CDR1 SGHNT, CDR2 YYREEE (reference sequence). CDR3: CASSLRYGANYGYTF. The CDR3 bases are TGTGCCAGCAGCTTGCGATACGGAGCTAACTATGGCTACACCTTC.

As for this clone: At the DNA level, this CDR3 is encoded by other sequences in the same sample as well. The V gene is TRBV2, the J gene TRBJ2-1; D remains ambiguous. V lost 3 bases and J 9 bases, leaving 6 bases between the germline ends. The CDR3 totals 11 residues. In germline, CDR1 is SNHLY, CDR2 FYNNEI. CDR3 in DNA: TGTGCCAGCAGTGATTTGGGTGAGCAGTTCTTC. The encoded protein is CASSDLGEQFF.

This chain connects TRBV7-9 to TRBJ2-7; 10 bases agree with TRBD1. CDR1 and CDR2 from the germline V gene are SEHNR and FQNEAQ (reference sequence). J gave up 1 base and V 8 bases, and 2 bases lay outside the gene matches. The CDR3 totals 13 residues. CDR3 nucleotide sequence: TGTGCCAGCGGACAGGGGGGGTCCTACGAGCAGTACTTC. Translating it yields CASGQGGSYEQYF.

The CDR3 coding sequence is TGTGCCAGCAGTCCCGATTCCGACGTATACTACGAGCAGTACTTC. Its translation: CASSPDSDVYYEQYF. This chain connects TRBV27 to TRBJ2-7; no reliable D call. CDR3 length: 15 residues. The V and J ends lost 5 bases and 3 bases respectively, with 17 bases between them. CDR1 is MNHEY, CDR2 SMNVEV, per germline (reference sequence).

This clone appeared a few times. The same CDR3 is also encoded by other DNA sequences in this sample. In DNA form, the CDR3 reads TGTGCCAGCAGCTTAGGGACAGGGTATGGCTACACCTTC. Translating gives CASSLGTGYGYTF. The J gene is TRBJ1-2, the V gene TRBV7-9, with TRBD1 identical over 8 bases. CDR3 length: 13 residues. The ends lost 1 base at V and 5 bases at J; junction bases unmatched: 0. The V gene's germline CDR1 is SEHNR and CDR2 FQNEAQ (reference sequence).

This sequence joins TRBV18 and TRBJ2-7; 7 nucleotides line up with TRBD2. The trim removed 2 bases at V and 3 bases at J, leaving 7 bases unmatched. This CDR3 comprises 15 residues. Germline V gene sequence: CDR1 KGHSH, CDR2 LQKENI. The CDR3 bases are TGTGCCAGCTCACCAGCAGCGGGGTCGTTCTACGAGCAGTACTTC. Translated, it gives CASSPAAGSFYEQYF.

This chain links TRBV15 with TRBJ1-6; D is ambiguous. CDR3 length: 15 residues. Germline CDR1 is LNHNV and CDR2 is YYDKDF (reference sequence). Trimming removed 0 bases from V and 7 bases from J, with 10 bases in between. For the CDR3, the DNA is TGTGCCACCAGCAGAGACAAGGCAGAGAATTCACCCCTCCACTTT. It encodes CATSRDKAENSPLHF.

The chain couples TRBV25-1 to TRBJ2-3; D perhaps matches TRBD2 (6 bases). The V end was cut by 4 bases, the J end by 5 bases, with 16 bases between. The CDR3 is 15 amino acids. Germline lookup yields CDR1 MGHDK and CDR2 SYGVNS. The CDR3 DNA follows: TGTGCCAGCAGTGCCGACGGGAGTTGGAGAGATACGCAGTATTTT. Its translation: CASSADGSWRDTQYF.